This is a list of T cell receptor beta chains from one sample in a study of shared clonotypes between healthy human individuals. Method: immunoSEQ multiplex PCR; TCRdb's copy keeps in-frame clones and lacks some. Of about 1 million clones in the sample, about 80% are singletons; the top ten hold approximately 1.5%. The sequenced sample was memory CD4+ T cells sorted from blood. These receptors originate from a man between 18 and 35 years old in good health. Both conserved end residues are part of each CDR3. D genes are given only for firm matches. Size tells how often a clone was seen (once, few, many) or the class of an expanded clone, and some rows leave it out.

v_gene	abundance	d_gene	j_gene	CDR3nt	CDR3aa
TRBV6-1	-	-	TRBJ1-2	TGTGCCAGCAGTGACGATGGCTACACCTTC	CASSDDGYTF
TRBV6-1	once	TRBD1	TRBJ2-3	TGTGCCAGCAGTACTTGGGACAGGGACACAGATACGCAGTATTTT	CASSTWDRDTDTQYF
TRBV10-3	-	TRBD1	TRBJ2-1	TGTGCCATATTACCGGGACAGGGGTACAATGAGCAGTTCTTC	CAILPGQGYNEQFF
TRBV28	-	TRBD1	TRBJ2-1	TGTGCCAGCAGTTCCGGGACAGGCCGAGGCGGGCAGTTCTTC	CASSSGTGRGGQFF
TRBV7-3	once	-	TRBJ1-1	TGTGCCAGCAGTTCGACAGAGAACACTGAAGCTTTCTTT	CASSSTENTEAFF
TRBV19	few	-	TRBJ2-2	TGTGCCAGTAGTATGGGTTGGCAGGGTAACACCGGGGAGCTGTTTTTT	CASSMGWQGNTGELFF
TRBV5-4	-	TRBD2	TRBJ2-7	TGTGCCAGCAGCCGGAGCAATAGCGGGAGGGCCTATGAGCAGTACTTC	CASSRSNSGRAYEQYF
TRBV19	-	TRBD1	TRBJ1-2	TGTGCCAGTAGAGGGACAGGGGGTTATGGCTACACCTTC	CASRGTGGYGYTF
TRBV23-1	-	TRBD1	TRBJ2-7	TGCGCCAGGCTACAACAGGGGGCCTACGAGCAGTACTTC	CARLQQGAYEQYF
TRBV19	-	-	TRBJ1-1	TGTGCCAGTACCTCCTCGGGGTCCCGCGGTGAAGCTTTCTTT	CASTSSGSRGEAFF
TRBV19	-	TRBD2	TRBJ2-7	TGTGCCACCTCCCTTGGGACTAGCGGACTCTACGAGCAGTACTTC	CATSLGTSGLYEQYF
TRBV7-9	-	-	TRBJ2-5	TGTGCCAGCAGCTTAACCATCACTAGAATGCCGACCCAGTACTTC	CASSLTITRMPTQYF
TRBV4-2	-	TRBD2	TRBJ2-1	TGTGCCAGCAGCCCCCGGACTAGCGGGGCTTACAATGAGCAGTTCTTC	CASSPRTSGAYNEQFF
TRBV5-1	-	-	TRBJ2-5	TGCGCCAGCAGCAGCGGATTTGGCCCGGGCGAGACCCAGTACTTC	CASSSGFGPGETQYF
TRBV5-1	-	TRBD2	TRBJ2-3	TGCGCCAGCAGCGAGGGGACTAGCGCAGATACGCAGTATTTT	CASSEGTSADTQYF
TRBV2	-	TRBD1	TRBJ2-5	TGTGCCAGCAGTGAGGACAGGACAAAGGAGACCCAGTACTTC	CASSEDRTKETQYF
TRBV7-2	-	TRBD2	TRBJ2-1	TGTGCCAGCAGCGCCCGGGGACTAGCGGGAGGCAATGAGCAGTTCTTC	CASSARGLAGGNEQFF
TRBV27	-	-	TRBJ2-7	TGTGCCAGCAGTCCCCAGACGGGAGTAAGGGCCTACGAGCAGTACTTC	CASSPQTGVRAYEQYF
TRBV6-6	-	TRBD2	TRBJ2-3	TGTGCCAGCAGTTACGGTGGCGGGGGGCCCACAGATACGCAGTATTTT	CASSYGGGGPTDTQYF
TRBV19	-	-	TRBJ1-2	TGTGCCAGTAGTGAACAGGGAGCTAACTATGGCTACACCTTC	CASSEQGANYGYTF
TRBV6-1	-	-	TRBJ2-7	TGTGCCAGCAGTAACAGGGGAGGTGTCTCCTACGAGCAGTACTTC	CASSNRGGVSYEQYF
TRBV19	-	-	TRBJ1-5	TGTGCCAGTAGTATAAAGGGAGGGGGCAATCAGCCCCAGCATTTT	CASSIKGGGNQPQHF
TRBV10-3	-	TRBD1	TRBJ2-2	TGTGCCATCAGCAGACAGGGGGCTGACGGGGAGCTGTTTTTT	CAISRQGADGELFF
TRBV30	-	-	TRBJ2-7	TGTGCCTGGAGTCGAAGCGCGACAGGATCCGAGCAGTACTTC	CAWSRSATGSEQYF
TRBV27	-	-	TRBJ2-7	TGTGCCAGCAGTCCCCAGGGGCTATCCTACGAGCAGTACTTC	CASSPQGLSYEQYF
TRBV28	-	-	TRBJ2-3	TGTGCCAGCAGTTCTCCGGGGTCTGGCACAGATACGCAGTATTTT	CASSSPGSGTDTQYF
TRBV5-5	-	-	TRBJ1-3	TGTGCCAGCAGCTTTGGGACGCCTAGCTCTGGAAACACCATATATTTT	CASSFGTPSSGNTIYF
TRBV12-5	-	TRBD1	TRBJ1-6	TGTGCTAGTGGTTTGGGAGGACAGGGCTCACCCCTCCACTTT	CASGLGGQGSPLHF
TRBV18	-	TRBD1	TRBJ2-7	TGTGCCAGCTCAGAAGGTTTAACAGGGGGCAATGAGCAGTACTTC	CASSEGLTGGNEQYF
TRBV14	few	-	TRBJ2-3	TGTGCCAGCAGCCGAGGCTTAACAGATACGCAGTATTTT	CASSRGLTDTQYF
TRBV7-2	-	TRBD1	TRBJ1-1	TGTGCCAGCAGCTCCGGGACAGTGGACCTGAGGGCTTTCTTT	CASSSGTVDLRAFF
TRBV18	-	-	TRBJ1-3	TGTGCCAGCTCACCGCCGGACCTATACCTAGGAAACACCATATATTTT	CASSPPDLYLGNTIYF
TRBV29-1	few	-	TRBJ2-7	TGCAGCGTGCGCAGCCAGGGGTTCGAGCAGTACTTC	CSVRSQGFEQYF
TRBV29-1	many	TRBD1	TRBJ2-1	TGCAGCGCTGCCCCAGGGGGCGAACAGTTCTTC	CSAAPGGEQFF
TRBV6-6	-	-	TRBJ1-1	TGTGCCAGCAGCAAACCGGGCATCCATGAAGCTTTCTTT	CASSKPGIHEAFF
TRBV19	few	-	TRBJ1-5	TGTGCCAGTAGTATTGGACAGTTTAGCAATCAGCCCCAGCATTTT	CASSIGQFSNQPQHF
TRBV16	once	-	TRBJ1-2	TGTGCCAGCAGCCAAACCCAGACCTATGGCTACACCTTC	CASSQTQTYGYTF
TRBV7-9	-	-	TRBJ1-1	TGTGCCAGCAGCCCTACTAGAGGAGGGAACACTGAAGCTTTCTTT	CASSPTRGGNTEAFF
TRBV19	-	-	TRBJ1-2	TGTGCCAGTAGTTCGAGTTACGGCTACACCTTC	CASSSSYGYTF
TRBV5-1	few	TRBD2	TRBJ2-7	TGCGCCAGCAGCTTGGGGACTAGCGGGAGCCCCTACGAGCAGTACTTC	CASSLGTSGSPYEQYF
TRBV7-2	-	-	TRBJ1-4	TGTGCCAGCAGCTTAGGCGGCACTAATGAAAAACTGTTTTTT	CASSLGGTNEKLFF
TRBV10-3	-	-	TRBJ1-4	TGTGCCATCAGTGAAACACTGGGCACTAATGAAAAACTGTTTTTT	CAISETLGTNEKLFF
TRBV5-1	once	TRBD1	TRBJ1-2	TGCGCCAGCAGCCTGGGACAGGGCTTAGGCTACACCTTC	CASSLGQGLGYTF
TRBV5-1	-	-	TRBJ2-7	TGCGCCAGCAGCTTGGCCGGGCAGTCCTACGAGCAGTACTTC	CASSLAGQSYEQYF
TRBV6-1	once	TRBD1	TRBJ1-2	TGTGCCAGCAGTGAATCTCAACAGGGGGCGGGCGGCTACACCTTC	CASSESQQGAGGYTF
TRBV18	few	-	TRBJ1-1	TGTGCCAGCTCACTAACCGATCTCACTGAAGCTTTCTTT	CASSLTDLTEAFF
TRBV11-1	-	-	TRBJ2-3	TGTGCCAGCAGCTTAGACAGGGACCTTGGGGATACGCAGTATTTT	CASSLDRDLGDTQYF
TRBV6-1	-	-	TRBJ2-3	TGTGCCAGCAGTGAAGGAGGGCCAGATACGCAGTATTTT	CASSEGGPDTQYF
TRBV6-5	-	-	TRBJ2-7	TGTGCCAGCAGTTACGCACCGGGCCGAACCTACGAGCAGTACTTC	CASSYAPGRTYEQYF
TRBV27	-	-	TRBJ2-5	TGTGCCAGCAGTCCTACAACCGGGATGGGGGAGACCCAGTACTTC	CASSPTTGMGETQYF
TRBV25-1	once	-	TRBJ2-7	TGTGCCAGCAGTGAGGCAGAGGCTTCCCGTTACGAGCAGTACTTC	CASSEAEASRYEQYF
TRBV5-6	-	-	TRBJ2-1	TGTGCCAGCAGCTTGGGAAGGTTCAATGAGCAGTTCTTC	CASSLGRFNEQFF
TRBV15	-	TRBD2	TRBJ2-5	TGTGCCACCAGCAGAGCGGGGGGGCCCCAAGAGACCCAGTACTTC	CATSRAGGPQETQYF
TRBV18	-	TRBD1	TRBJ2-7	TGTGCCAGCTCACCCCAGGGGGCGAACGAGCAGTACTTC	CASSPQGANEQYF
TRBV19	-	-	TRBJ1-5	TGTGCCAGTAGTACTACAGGGACCCAGCATTTT	CASSTTGTQHF
TRBV5-6	-	-	TRBJ1-6	TGTGCCAGCAGCCCGGCGGCGGGTGTCTATAATTCACCCCTCCACTTT	CASSPAAGVYNSPLHF